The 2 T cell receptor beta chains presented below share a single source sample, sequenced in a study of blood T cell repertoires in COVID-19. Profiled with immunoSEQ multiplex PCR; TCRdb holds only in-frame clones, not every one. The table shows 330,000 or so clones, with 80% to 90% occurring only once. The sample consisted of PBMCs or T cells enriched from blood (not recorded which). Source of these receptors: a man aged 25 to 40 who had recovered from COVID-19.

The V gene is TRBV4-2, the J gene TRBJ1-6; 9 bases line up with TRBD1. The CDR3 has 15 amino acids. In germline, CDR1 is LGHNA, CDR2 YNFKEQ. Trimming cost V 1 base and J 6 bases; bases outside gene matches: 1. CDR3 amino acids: CASSQAGQGNSPLHF. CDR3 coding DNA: TGTGCCAGCAGCCAAGCGGGACAGGGTAATTCACCCCTCCACTTT.

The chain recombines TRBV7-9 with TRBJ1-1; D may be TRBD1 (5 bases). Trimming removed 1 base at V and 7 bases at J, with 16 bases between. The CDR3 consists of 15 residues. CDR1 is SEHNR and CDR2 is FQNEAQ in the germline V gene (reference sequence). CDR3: CASSLEMYETDEAFF. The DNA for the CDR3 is TGTGCCAGCAGCTTAGAAATGTATGAGACAGATGAAGCTTTCTTT.